This TCR beta chain was recorded in a study of CD8+ T cells in alopecia areata. Study results and limitations: Lesional tissue from the scalp (especially in alopecia totalis/universalis) showed higher clonality than normal scalp.

A word on this clone: Its antigen remains unidentified. The gene names given are mouse names. The read ends 4 residues before the CDR3 terminus; that terminus is restored from the germline J gene.

There are 13 residues in the CDR3. J lost 1 base, V lost 3 bases, and 0 bases had no gene match. In germline, CDR1 is GKSSPN, CDR2 SITVG. Sequencing templates came from extracted RNA that was reverse transcribed into cDNA. Profiled with immunoSEQ multiplex PCR; TCRdb holds only in-frame clones, not every one. The sample contains roughly 120,000 clones, none of them singletons. Sequencing was performed on lesional skin. The chain combines TRBV31 with TRBJ2-1, with 7 nucleotides matching TRBD1. The source of this sequence is a C3H/HeJ mouse with alopecia areata. The strain's MHC haplotype is H2-k. CDR3 in amino acids: CAWRGQNYAEQFF. CDR3 bases read: TGTGCCTGGAGGGGACAGAACTATGCT.